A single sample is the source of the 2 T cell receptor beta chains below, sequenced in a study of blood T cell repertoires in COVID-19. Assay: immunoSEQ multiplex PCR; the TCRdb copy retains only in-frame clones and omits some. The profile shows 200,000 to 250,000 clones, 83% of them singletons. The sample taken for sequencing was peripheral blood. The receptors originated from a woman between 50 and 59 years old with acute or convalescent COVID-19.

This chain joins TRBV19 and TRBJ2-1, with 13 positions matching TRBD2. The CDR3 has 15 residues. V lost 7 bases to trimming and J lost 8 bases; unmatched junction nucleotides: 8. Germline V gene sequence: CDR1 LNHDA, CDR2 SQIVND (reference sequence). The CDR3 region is CASTGRTSGSYEQFF. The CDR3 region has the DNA TGTGCCAGTACTGGCCGGACTAGCGGGAGTTATGAGCAGTTCTTC.

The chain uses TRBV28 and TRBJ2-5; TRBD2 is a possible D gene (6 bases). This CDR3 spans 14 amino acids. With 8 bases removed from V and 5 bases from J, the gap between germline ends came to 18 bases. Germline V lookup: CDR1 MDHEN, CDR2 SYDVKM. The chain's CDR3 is CASEVGGRLETQYF. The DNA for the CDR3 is TGTGCCAGCGAAGTTGGGGGGAGGTTGGAGACCCAGTACTTC.